This TCR beta chain was sequenced in a study of cytomegalovirus exposure and HLA in healthy donors. Vbeta (60) and Jbeta (13) primers were used in the PCR. The method was immunoSEQ multiplex PCR; TCRdb's version includes in-frame clones alone and lacks a portion of them. The sample has 60,000 to 75,000 clones; about 73% are singletons. Germline values: CDR1 SNHLY, CDR2 FYNNEI. The CDR3 is 18 amino acids. The source is a woman between 55 and 75 years old in good health and CMV-seropositive. V is TRBV2 and J is TRBJ2-1; 16 nucleotides match TRBD2. The material sequenced was PBMCs. Here the CDR3 reads CASRGGLAGGRGYNEQFF. CDR3 bases: TGTGCTAGTCGGGGGGGACTAGCGGGAGGGCGGGGCTACAATGAGCAGTTCTTC.